This T cell receptor (beta chain) was recovered during a study of radiation and T cells in renal cell carcinoma. Indicated time point: blood 4 weeks post-SBRT, at nephrectomy. Treatment given: 15 Gy SBRT to primary tumor, nephrectomy 4 weeks later. TCRdb's copy holds only in-frame clones and misses some; the assay was immunoSEQ multiplex PCR. The sample records around 100,000 clones, more than 65% being singletons. About this clone itself: The target antigen is unknown.

Study-wide points: Top tumor clonotypes rose in blood 2 weeks post-radiation, then contracted. No pretreatment tumor biopsies were available for baseline clonotypes.

With 6 bases removed from V and 5 bases from J, the gap between germline ends came to 16 bases. The germline CDR1 and CDR2 sequences are MNHEY and SVGAGI. This CDR3 has 15 amino acids. Sequencing was performed on blood, taken from a patient whose treatment included radiotherapy and nephrectomy. The chain recombines TRBV6-5 with TRBJ1-4, with a possible D match to TRBD1 (6 bases). This receptor was identified in a man aged 60-69 years with renal cell carcinoma. Written as DNA, the CDR3 is TGTGCCAGCAGCCCCTACGGGGGGCCGAATGAAAAACTGTTTTTT. This translates into CASSPYGGPNEKLFF.